The 26 T cell receptor beta chains in this list originate from one sample, sequenced in a study of cytomegalovirus exposure and HLA in healthy donors. TCRdb's copy holds only in-frame clones and misses some; the assay was immunoSEQ multiplex PCR. The sample has around 200,000 clones; approximately 83% are singletons. Material for sequencing was PBMCs. These receptors were taken from a woman between 18 and 30 years old in good health and CMV-seropositive.

The chain joins TRBV5-6 to TRBJ1-6, with D possibly TRBD1 on 5 matching bases. Germline-derived CDR1 and CDR2 are SGHDT and YYEEEE. This CDR3 contains 14 residues. Trimming took 0 bases from V and 10 from J, leaving 11 bases between them. The CDR3 sequence is CASSLVGSGSPLHF. The CDR3 nucleotides are TGTGCCAGCAGCTTGGTAGGGTCAGGGTCACCCCTCCACTTT.

This chain uses TRBV5-4 with TRBJ1-2; D remains ambiguous. Germline V gene lookup returns CDR1 SGHNT and CDR2 YYREEE (reference sequence). The V end was cut by 0 bases, the J end by 8 bases, with 17 bases between. CDR3 length: 15 residues. The CDR3 bases are TGTGCCAGCAGCTTGGTTCGGGAAGGAGCTGAGGGCTACACCTTC. Translation: CASSLVREGAEGYTF.

The CDR3 bases are TGTGCCAGCAGTTTGGCGGGGCCCAGCTATGGCTACACCTTC. Its translation: CASSLAGPSYGYTF. The chain links TRBV28 to TRBJ1-2, with D possibly TRBD1 on 5 matching bases. The CDR3 extends over 14 amino acids. V lost 3 bases, J lost 4 bases, and 12 bases lay in between. Germline V lookup: CDR1 MDHEN, CDR2 SYDVKM.

The chain couples TRBV5-3 to TRBJ1-1; D gene uncertain. TRBV5-3 is reported as an ORF; its role is uncertain. V was shortened by 7 bases and J by 0 bases, with 7 bases between the two germline ends. The CDR3 has 12 amino acids. DNA for the CDR3: TGTGCCAGATCCTACCTGAACACTGAAGCTTTCTTT. It translates to CARSYLNTEAFF.

The chain is built from TRBV27 and TRBJ1-2; TRBD1 agrees at 8 bases. CDR3 length: 15 residues. V shed 5 bases, J shed 0 bases, and the junction held 5 bases outside the gene matches. Per the germline V gene, CDR1 is MNHEY and CDR2 is SMNVEV (reference sequence). The CDR3 is CASSPSTGANYGYTF. The CDR3, as DNA: TGTGCCAGCAGTCCGTCGACAGGGGCTAACTATGGCTACACCTTC.

The chain joins TRBV14 to TRBJ1-1, with D unresolved. CDR1 is SGHDN, CDR2 FVKESK, per germline. The CDR3 is made up of 14 amino acids. V was trimmed by 3 bases and J by 4 bases, leaving 12 bases between them. The CDR3 region is CASSQLSGSTEAFF. The CDR3 coding sequence is TGTGCCAGCAGCCAGTTATCTGGGAGCACTGAAGCTTTCTTT.

This chain connects TRBV6-1 to TRBJ2-1; possible D gene TRBD2, 7 bases. V lost 2 bases and J lost 6, with 14 bases in between. Germline V CDR1 and CDR2: MNHNS, SASEGT. The CDR3 runs to 15 residues. The CDR3 protein is CASSEPGRGGNEQFF. The DNA of the CDR3 is TGTGCCAGCAGTGAACCTGGAAGGGGGGGCAATGAGCAGTTCTTC.

This clone turned up a few times. This chain uses TRBV6-1 with TRBJ2-1; 8 bases are shared with TRBD1. J lost 5 bases, V lost 6 bases, and 9 bases had no gene match. The CDR3 runs to 15 residues. Looked up from germline, CDR1 is MNHNS and CDR2 is SASEGT. CDR3 nucleotides: TGTGCCAGCAGGAGAACCGGGACAGGTAACAATGAGCAGTTCTTC. As protein: CASRRTGTGNNEQFF.

A few counts support this clone. Relative to the germline gene, one junction end is altered; a read error may explain this. V and J are TRBV2 and TRBJ1-1, with a tentative D call TRBD1 (5 bases). This CDR3 region has 12 residues. Germline V gives CDR1 SNHLY, CDR2 FYNNEI. CDR3 bases: TGTGCCAGCAGTGAAGACCCCCGGGGGGGAGTCTTT. This encodes CASSEDPRGGVF.

The gene calls are TRBV29-1 and TRBJ1-1; a weak D match, TRBD1 (5 bases). V was shortened by 4 bases and J by 1 base, with 13 bases between the two germline ends. Looked up from germline, CDR1 is SQVTM and CDR2 is ANQGSEA. The CDR3 is 14 amino acids. CDR3 sequence (DNA): TGCAGCGTTGTTGGGGCAGAAGAGAACACTGAAGCTTTCTTT. It encodes CSVVGAEENTEAFF.

The chain is built from TRBV5-1 and TRBJ2-1; 8 bases match TRBD2. The CDR3 contains 15 residues. Germline V gene sequence: CDR1 SGHRS, CDR2 YFSETQ. J lost 9 bases, V lost 4 bases, and 12 bases had no gene match. CDR3 residues: CASSMVSGVGVEQFF. In nucleotides, the CDR3 is TGCGCCAGCAGCATGGTTAGCGGGGTCGGTGTTGAGCAGTTCTTC. The entire variable domain, with the rest obtained from reference TRBV5-1 and TRBJ2-1, is as follows: KAGVTQTPRYLIKTRGQQVTLSCSPISGHRSVSWYQQTPGQGLQFLFEYFSETQRNKGNFPGRFSGRQFSNSRSEMNVSTLELGDSALYLCASSMVSGVGVEQFFGPGTRLTVL.

The chain recombines TRBV5-4 with TRBJ1-1; D is undetermined. This CDR3 has 17 amino acids. V was pared by 3 bases and J by 1 base, with 19 bases between. CDR1 is SGHNT and CDR2 is YYREEE in the germline V gene (reference sequence). CDR3 in DNA: TGTGCCAGCAGCTCCCGATCTCTAATCTCAGGGAACACTGAAGCTTTCTTT. It codes for CASSSRSLISGNTEAFF. The entire variable domain, with the rest obtained from reference TRBV5-4 and TRBJ1-1, is as follows: ETGVTQSPTHLIKTRGQQVTLRCSSQSGHNTVSWYQQALGQGPQFIFQYYREEENGRGNFPPRFSGLQFPNYSSELNVNALELDDSALYLCASSSRSLISGNTEAFFGQGTRLTVV.

The V gene is TRBV19, the J gene TRBJ2-7; 9 nucleotides agree with TRBD1. The V and J ends lost 3 bases and 3 bases, in that order; junction bases with no gene match: 3. Germline loops: CDR1 LNHDA, CDR2 SQIVND (reference sequence). CDR3 length: 14 residues. For the CDR3, the DNA is TGTGCCAGTAGTATGACGACAGGGGGCTACGAGCAGTACTTC. As protein: CASSMTTGGYEQYF.

This chain connects TRBV5-1 to TRBJ2-7, with D uncertain. V gave up 4 bases and J gave up 0 bases, with 14 bases separating them. The CDR3 spans 15 residues. In germline, CDR1 is SGHRS, CDR2 YFSETQ. The CDR3 region is CASSIDINLSYEQYF. The CDR3 region has the DNA TGCGCCAGCAGCATAGACATAAACCTCTCCTACGAGCAGTACTTC.

The chain has TRBV19 and TRBJ2-3; 12 bases are shared with TRBD1. Trimming at V came to 4 bases and at J to 4 bases, leaving 6 bases not matched to a gene. CDR3 size: 16 residues. The germline V gene encodes CDR1 LNHDA and CDR2 SQIVND (reference sequence). CDR3 region: CASSRGDRGRADTQYF. CDR3 nucleotides: TGTGCCAGTAGTAGAGGGGACAGGGGGCGTGCAGATACGCAGTATTTT.

The genes are TRBV7-8 and TRBJ1-2; a weak D match, TRBD1 (5 bases). The CDR3 runs to 14 residues. Trimming took 5 bases from V and 6 from J, leaving 16 bases between them. CDR1 SGHVS and CDR2 FQNEAQ come from the germline V gene. The CDR3 region has the DNA TGTGCCAGCAGCCCTCTGGGCAGGGAGGATGGCTACACCTTC. Its translation is CASSPLGREDGYTF. The full variable domain, in which reference TRBV7-8 and TRBJ1-2 provide the parts outside the CDR3, is GAGVSQSPRYKVAKRGQDVALRCDPISGHVSLFWYQQALGQGPEFLTYFQNEAQLDKSGLPSDRFFAERPEGSVSTLKIQRTQQEDSAVYLCASSPLGREDGYTFGSGTRLTVV.

This clone was observed a few times. This chain joins TRBV11-3 and TRBJ2-1; D call uncertain. The V end was cut by 3 bases, the J end by 5 bases, with 14 bases between. This CDR3 spans 15 amino acids. Looked up from germline, CDR1 is SGHNT and CDR2 is YENEEA. CDR3 coding DNA: TGTGCCAGCAGCTTGACTCACACCGCCCACAATGAGCAGTTCTTC. It translates to CASSLTHTAHNEQFF.

In DNA, the CDR3 is TGTGCCAGCTCCAAATCCAGGGCCGGTGAGAACTATGGCTACACCTTC. Its protein product is CASSKSRAGENYGYTF. The chain links TRBV18 to TRBJ1-2, with a possible D match to TRBD1 (5 bases). The CDR3 is 16 residues long. The germline V and J ends were trimmed by 6 bases and 2 bases, with 19 bases remaining between them. CDR1 and CDR2 from the germline V gene are KGHSH and LQKENI.

The count of this clone is one. The V and J genes are TRBV12-5 and TRBJ2-4; perhaps TRBD2 as D (6 bases). Germline CDR1 and CDR2: LGHNT and FRNRAP. The CDR3 runs to 14 residues. The V gene lost 10 bases and the J gene lost 1 base, with 14 bases spanning the gap. The CDR3 nucleotides are TGTGCTATCACCCTCCGGGGGGCCAAAAACATTCAGTACTTC. The encoded protein is CAITLRGAKNIQYF.

The chain combines TRBV7-9 with TRBJ1-1; 9 bases are shared with TRBD1. J lost 2 bases, V lost 5 bases, and 9 bases had no gene match. Germline V gives CDR1 SEHNR, CDR2 FQNEAQ (reference sequence). The CDR3 covers 16 residues. DNA of the CDR3: TGTGCCAGCAGCCCCGATGGGGACAGGGTCAACACTGAAGCTTTCTTT. Translation: CASSPDGDRVNTEAFF.

This chain links TRBV5-4 with TRBJ2-2; no firm D call. CDR1 and CDR2 from the germline V gene are SGHNT and YYREEE (reference sequence). There are 14 residues in the CDR3. V gave up 2 bases and J gave up 1 base, with 6 bases separating them. CDR3 sequence (DNA): TGTGCCAGCAGCTTTGAGATGAACACCGGGGAGCTGTTTTTT. The encoded protein is CASSFEMNTGELFF. The full variable domain, in which reference TRBV5-4 and TRBJ2-2 provide the parts outside the CDR3, is ETGVTQSPTHLIKTRGQQVTLRCSSQSGHNTVSWYQQALGQGPQFIFQYYREEENGRGNFPPRFSGLQFPNYSSELNVNALELDDSALYLCASSFEMNTGELFFGEGSRLTVL.

This chain uses TRBV4-1 with TRBJ1-1; D gene uncertain. Trimming took off 0 bases at V and 4 bases at J, with 15 bases between the two ends. Germline V gives CDR1 MGHRA, CDR2 YSYEKL. This CDR3 spans 16 amino acids. The CDR3 nucleotides read TGCGCCAGCAGCCAAGAAAGCACGAACCCGGTCACTGAAGCTTTCTTT. Its translation: CASSQESTNPVTEAFF.

This clone was detected a few times. The gene calls are TRBV19 and TRBJ2-3; D is possibly TRBD1 (6 bases). The CDR3 extends over 13 amino acids. V lost 4 bases to trimming and J lost 4 bases, with 9 bases between them. Germline V lookup: CDR1 LNHDA, CDR2 SQIVND (reference sequence). CDR3: CASSNTGSDTQYF. The DNA for the CDR3 is TGTGCCAGTAGTAATACAGGGTCAGATACGCAGTATTTT.

V gene TRBV6-5 combines with J gene TRBJ1-6; TRBD1 aligns across 8 bases. The CDR3 contains 16 residues. V trimming: 0 bases; J trimming: 6 bases; junction bases outside the gene matches: 4. Germline V lookup: CDR1 MNHEY, CDR2 SVGAGI. CDR3 DNA: TGTGCCAGCAGTTACTCCACGGACAGGGTTAATTCACCCCTCCACTTT. As protein: CASSYSTDRVNSPLHF.

In its sample, this clone was seen many times. The V gene is TRBV9, the J gene TRBJ1-3, with 7 bases that match TRBD1. Per the germline V gene, CDR1 is SGDLS and CDR2 is YYNGEE. This CDR3 region has 15 residues. J gave up 1 base and V 0 bases, and 1 base lay outside the gene matches. In DNA form, the CDR3 reads TGTGCCAGCAGCGTAGCGGGACAGTCTGGAAACACCATATATTTT. Protein: CASSVAGQSGNTIYF.

The chain couples TRBV20-1 to TRBJ2-1; a possible D gene is TRBD2 (6 bases). Germline CDR1 DFQATT, CDR2 SNEGSKA (reference sequence). The CDR3 contains 11 residues. The V and J ends lost 0 bases and 16 bases respectively, with 13 bases between them. The CDR3 sequence is CSARDTRGIFF. CDR3 DNA sequence: TGCAGTGCTAGAGATACCCGGGGGATATTCTTC.